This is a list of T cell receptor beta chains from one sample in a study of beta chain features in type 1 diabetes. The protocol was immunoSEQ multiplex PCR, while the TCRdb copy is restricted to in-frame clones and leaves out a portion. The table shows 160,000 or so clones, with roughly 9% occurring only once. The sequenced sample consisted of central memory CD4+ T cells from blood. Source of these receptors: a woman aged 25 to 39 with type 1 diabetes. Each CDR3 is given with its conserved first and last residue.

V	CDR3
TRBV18	CASSLAQSVYGYTF
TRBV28	CASSLRSANYGYTF
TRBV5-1	CASSLAGANTGELFF
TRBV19	CASSISWRNEQFF
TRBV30	CAWSPRTSGVYNEQFF
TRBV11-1	CASSQRDRGAGELFF
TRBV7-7	CASSPGTASGNTIYF
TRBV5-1	CASSLEGAQDTQYF
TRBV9	CASSLRTGGVNYGYTF
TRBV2	CASSPGGLAGGSDTQYF
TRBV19	CASTPEQGTQYF
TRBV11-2	CASSWRGESETQYF
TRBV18	CASSPPASGMGDEQFF
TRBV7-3	CASSLEGATDTQYF
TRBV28	CASSLSGTSGSYEQFF
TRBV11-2	CATGGSSYEQYF
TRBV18	CASSPTRSLDEQYF
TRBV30	CAWSENRAGGYTF